These 24 T cell receptor beta chains were all obtained from the same sample, sequenced in a study of identical twins. MiXCR was run by TCRdb on the 5' RACE reads, yielding one entry per CDR3 protein. The sample records roughly 220,000 distinct CDR3 sequences, 6.5% being singletons. These same records also appear under a second study, on T cells expressing NK-cell markers.

The sample taken for sequencing was CD8+ T cells sorted from blood. All receptors derive from a young woman in good health.

This clonotype came up many times. The chain is built from TRBV9 and TRBJ2-3; D may be TRBD2 (6 bases). The CDR3 is made up of 15 amino acids. Between the trimmed V and J ends, which lost 0 bases and 2 bases, there was a span of 10 bases. CDR1 SGDLS and CDR2 YYNGEE come from the germline V gene. The CDR3 coding sequence is TGTGCCAGCAGCGTAGACGGGAGCTCCACAGATACGCAGTATTTT. It yields the protein CASSVDGSSTDTQYF. Full variable domain (rest looked up from reference TRBV9 and TRBJ2-3): DSGVTQTPKHLITATGQRVTLRCSPRSGDLSVYWYQQSLDQGLQFLIQYYNGEERAKGNILERFSAQQFPDLHSELNLSSLELGDSALYFCASSVDGSSTDTQYFGPGTRLTVL.

This clonotype was detected ten times or more. Written as DNA, the CDR3 is TGTGCCAGCAGCCGGGCAGATACGCAGTATTTT. Protein: CASSRADTQYF. The rearrangement joins TRBV7-8 to TRBJ2-3; unclear D gene. The V and J ends lost 5 bases and 4 bases respectively, with 4 bases between them. This CDR3 is 11 amino acids long. In germline, CDR1 is SGHVS, CDR2 FQNEAQ.

The CDR3 spells CASSFYVGTEAFF. The CDR3 DNA follows: TGTGCCAGCAGCTTTTATGTAGGCACTGAAGCTTTCTTT. This chain links TRBV7-3 with TRBJ1-1, with D hard to call. CDR1 and CDR2 from the germline V gene are SGHTA and FQGTGA. CDR3 length: 13 amino acids. Trimming cost V 3 bases and J 4 bases, with 9 bases left between them.

The chain uses TRBV27 and TRBJ2-6; 7 nucleotides match TRBD1. The CDR3 covers 14 residues. V was pared by 0 bases and J by 10 bases, with 3 bases of the junction left unmatched. CDR1 is MNHEY, CDR2 SMNVEV, per germline (reference sequence). CDR3 DNA: TGTGCCAGCAGTTTATCCCCAGGGGGAAACGTCCTGACTTTC. The encoded protein is CASSLSPGGNVLTF. Full variable domain (missing parts from reference TRBV27 and TRBJ2-6): EAQVTQNPRYLITVTGKKLTVTCSQNMNHEYMSWYRQDPGLGLRQIYYSMNVEVTDKGDVPEGYKVSRKEKRNFPLILESPSPNQTSLYFCASSLSPGGNVLTFGAGSRLTVL.

The CDR3 protein is CASGRTGVEELFF. In DNA, the CDR3 is TGTGCCTCCGGCCGGACAGGGGTTGAGGAGCTGTTTTTT. This sequence joins TRBV7-6 and TRBJ2-2, with 9 bases identical to TRBD1. This CDR3 has 13 residues. V lost 11 bases and J lost 10; bases outside the gene matches: 11. CDR1 is SGHVS and CDR2 is FNYEAQ in the germline V gene.

This clonotype was detected only a few times. The rearrangement joins TRBV5-6 to TRBJ2-7; no firm D call. The CDR3 is made up of 10 amino acids. Trimming left V 8 bases short and J 6 bases short, with 9 bases between. The germline V gene has CDR1 SGHDT and CDR2 YYEEEE. DNA of the CDR3: TGTGCCAGTGGGGTTTCCGAGCAGTACTTC. Amino acids: CASGVSEQYF.

This clonotype was picked up a small number of times. The chain uses TRBV12-5 and TRBJ2-3; the D gene is possibly TRBD1 (6 bases). V lost 4 bases and J lost 2, with 16 bases in between. The CDR3 runs to 16 residues. CDR1 and CDR2 (germline): LGHNT, FRNRAP. CDR3 region: CASGWTLDRVTDTQYF. CDR3 bases: TGTGCTAGTGGTTGGACCCTGGACAGAGTCACAGATACGCAGTATTTT.

CDR3 sequence reads: CASSPDRGDGYTF. CDR3 nucleotides: TGTGCCAGCAGCCCGGACAGGGGGGATGGCTACACCTTC. The chain links TRBV7-9 to TRBJ1-2; 10 positions agree with TRBD1. The germline gives CDR1 SEHNR, CDR2 FQNEAQ (reference sequence). V trimming: 5 bases; J trimming: 6 bases; junction bases outside the gene matches: 3. The CDR3 spans 13 residues.

This clonotype turned up a few times. This chain joins TRBV13 and TRBJ1-2; unclear D gene. Germline CDR1 PRHDT, CDR2 FYEKMQ (reference sequence). V gave up 0 bases and J gave up 4 bases, with 15 bases separating them. The CDR3 is made up of 16 amino acids. The chain's CDR3 is CASSLGDVGQFYGYTF. The CDR3 nucleotides are TGTGCCAGCAGCTTAGGCGACGTCGGGCAGTTCTATGGCTACACCTTC.

This clonotype was picked up a small number of times. CDR3 bases: TGTGCCAGCAGTTACGGGACTAGCGGGAGTAGCGCCTACAATGAGCAGTTCTTC. Its translation is CASSYGTSGSSAYNEQFF. V is TRBV6-5 and J is TRBJ2-1; the match to TRBD2 covers 14 bases. The CDR3 sequence is 18 residues long. With V trimmed by 2 bases and J by 2 bases, 5 bases remained unmatched. Germline CDR1 MNHEY, CDR2 SVGAGI.

The chain employs TRBV20-1 and TRBJ2-7; TRBD1 matches 9 bases. The CDR3 runs 13 residues. V lost 6 bases and J lost 3; bases outside the gene matches: 6. Germline CDR1 reads DFQATT; CDR2 reads SNEGSKA (reference sequence). The DNA of the CDR3 is TGCAGTGCCACCCGGGACAGGGTCTACGAGCAGTACTTC. This encodes CSATRDRVYEQYF.

This clonotype has ten or more counts. The rearrangement links TRBV7-9 to TRBJ2-7; D possibly corresponds to TRBD1 (6 bases). Germline values: CDR1 SEHNR, CDR2 FQNEAQ (reference sequence). The V gene lost 10 bases and the J gene lost 3 bases, with 16 bases spanning the gap. The CDR3 sequence is 13 residues long. The CDR3 protein is CAIDGGTLYEQYF. Written as DNA, the CDR3 is TGTGCCATCGATGGGGGCACCCTCTACGAGCAGTACTTC.

Ten or more counts support this clonotype. The V and J genes are TRBV9 and TRBJ2-5, with 7 nucleotides matching TRBD2. The germline CDR1 and CDR2 sequences are SGDLS and YYNGEE. V was pared by 4 bases and J by 2 bases, with 8 bases of the junction left unmatched. The CDR3 has 15 residues. CDR3 protein: CASSPSGEGQETQYF. CDR3 coding DNA: TGTGCCAGCAGCCCGTCCGGGGAGGGGCAAGAGACCCAGTACTTC.

This chain links TRBV6-4 with TRBJ2-5, with TRBD2 matching 7 bases. The CDR3 consists of 14 residues. With V trimmed by 4 bases and J by 0 bases, 2 bases remained unmatched. Looked up from germline, CDR1 is MRHNA and CDR2 is SNTAGT. Here the CDR3 DNA reads TGTGCCAGCAGTGTAGGACTAGACCAAGAGACCCAGTACTTC. Translated: CASSVGLDQETQYF.

This clonotype came up a few times. J is TRBJ1-1 and V is TRBV19; no firm D call. V lost 1 base and J 5 bases, leaving 5 bases between the germline ends. Germline loops: CDR1 LNHDA, CDR2 SQIVND (reference sequence). There are 12 residues in the CDR3. The CDR3 bases are TGTGCCAGTAGTATAGGGAGAACTGAAGCTTTCTTT. Translated: CASSIGRTEAFF.

This chain joins TRBV3-1 and TRBJ2-7, with 9 bases identical to TRBD1. The CDR3 is 16 residues long. Germline-derived CDR1 and CDR2 are LGHDT and YNNKEL (reference sequence). The junction had 7 bases not matched to a gene; V was cut back by 0 bases and J by 4 bases. The CDR3 bases are TGTGCCAGCAGCCAAGACTTTAGGGACAGGGCTTACGAGCAGTACTTC. The encoded protein is CASSQDFRDRAYEQYF.

The gene calls are TRBV9 and TRBJ2-7; maybe TRBD2 (5 bases). Per the germline V gene, CDR1 is SGDLS and CDR2 is YYNGEE. V lost 0 bases, J lost 5 bases, and 15 bases lay in between. This CDR3 has 15 amino acids. The CDR3, as DNA: TGTGCCAGCAGCGTAGAGGGCAGGCTGCGGGACGAGCAGTACTTC. The encoded protein is CASSVEGRLRDEQYF.

This clonotype was seen at least ten times. The V call is TRBV7-8, the J call TRBJ2-5; TRBD1 agrees at 7 bases. This CDR3 region has 14 residues. V was pared by 5 bases and J by 2 bases, with 5 bases of the junction left unmatched. Germline CDR1 SGHVS, CDR2 FQNEAQ. Written as DNA, the CDR3 is TGTGCCAGCAGCCTGCTGGGACAGCAAGAGACCCAGTACTTC. This translates into CASSLLGQQETQYF.

This clonotype was found a few times. The chain links TRBV12-3 or TRBV12-4 to TRBJ2-1; D perhaps matches TRBD2 (7 bases). This CDR3 is 15 amino acids long. The V end was cut by 6 bases, the J end by 3 bases, with 15 bases between. CDR3 DNA: TGTGCCAGCAGCTTGGGGGGGCTCCACTACAATGAGCAGTTCTTC. Translation gives CASSLGGLHYNEQFF.

There are many counts of this clonotype. The V and J genes are TRBV7-9 and TRBJ2-1; no clear D gene. The CDR3 contains 13 residues. Germline V gene lookup returns CDR1 SEHNR and CDR2 FQNEAQ (reference sequence). V lost 5 bases to trimming and J lost 4 bases, with 9 bases between them. CDR3 DNA sequence: TGTGCCAGCAGCCCGGCCGGGTACAATGAGCAGTTCTTC. It yields the protein CASSPAGYNEQFF.

A few counts support this clonotype. The rearrangement uses TRBV6-1 and TRBJ2-1; D gene unclear. Trimming took 6 bases from V and 7 from J, leaving 13 bases between them. CDR1 is MNHNS and CDR2 is SASEGT in the germline V gene. The CDR3 consists of 13 residues. CDR3 nucleotide sequence: TGTGCCAGCAGCCTAGTTACATATAATGAGCAGTTCTTC. Protein product: CASSLVTYNEQFF.

This rearrangement joins TRBV10-2 to TRBJ2-1; the D gene is possibly TRBD2 (6 bases). Germline loops: CDR1 WSHSY, CDR2 SAAADI. This CDR3 has 16 residues. The germline V and J ends were trimmed by 6 bases and 1 base, with 16 bases remaining between them. The CDR3 DNA reads TGCGCCAGCAGGTCCGTTACGGGGGATTCCTACAATGAGCAGTTCTTC. Residues: CASRSVTGDSYNEQFF.

V and J are TRBV3-1 and TRBJ2-3; D remains unclear. CDR1 and CDR2 (germline): LGHDT, YNNKEL (reference sequence). The CDR3 contains 12 residues. V was cut by 1 base and J by 4 bases, with 3 bases left in between. The CDR3 sequence is CASSQGPDTQYF. The CDR3 region has the DNA TGTGCCAGCAGCCAAGGTCCAGATACGCAGTATTTT.

This clonotype showed up just a few times. The genes are TRBV6-2 or TRBV6-3 and TRBJ2-1; 7 bases are a match to TRBD2. V dropped 6 bases and J dropped 9; count of bases not matched to a gene: 17. Germline-derived CDR1 and CDR2 are MNHEY and SVGEGT. This CDR3 has 16 amino acids. The CDR3 region is CASRHGIGREYFEQFF. As DNA, the CDR3 is TGTGCCAGCAGGCACGGAATCGGGCGGGAGTACTTTGAGCAGTTCTTC.